These 30 T cell receptor beta chains originate from one sample sequenced in a study of T cell responses to AZD1222 COVID-19 vaccine. Some clones are missing from TCRdb's copy, which holds only in-frame ones; the method was immunoSEQ multiplex PCR. This sample has 180,000 or so clones; approximately 89% occur once, and the top ten carry under 2%. The sequencing used peripheral blood, collected 28 days after the second AZD1222 dose. The receptors shown here come from an adult who received the AZD1222 COVID-19 vaccine.

In its sample, this clone was seen once. V and J are TRBV19 and TRBJ1-1; D possibly corresponds to TRBD1 (6 bases). Trimming took 7 bases from V and 0 from J, leaving 6 bases between them. CDR1 and CDR2 (germline): LNHDA, SQIVND (reference sequence). There are 12 residues in the CDR3. CDR3 bases: TGTGCCAGTAACAGGGTGAACACTGAAGCTTTCTTT. This sequence encodes CASNRVNTEAFF.

CDR3: CASGLLGIGSYEQYF. CDR3 nucleotide sequence: TGTGCTAGTGGTTTGTTGGGGATAGGGTCCTACGAGCAGTACTTC. The chain uses TRBV12-5 and TRBJ2-7, with no clear D. Trimming shortened V by 2 bases and J by 1 base, and 12 bases separated the two germline ends. Germline CDR1 LGHNT, CDR2 FRNRAP. The CDR3 contains 15 residues.

The V and J genes are TRBV3-1 (or the pseudogene TRBV3-2) and TRBJ2-7; 13 positions match TRBD2. The CDR3 covers 17 residues. Germline CDR1 reads LGHDT; CDR2 reads YNNKEL (reference sequence). The junction had 9 bases not matched to a gene; V was cut back by 1 base and J by 6 bases. The CDR3 coding sequence is TGTGCCAGCAGCCAAGGCCGGACTAGCGGGAGAACTGGCGAGCAGTACTTC. Translating it yields CASSQGRTSGRTGEQYF.

The rearrangement links TRBV7-9 to TRBJ1-4, with 8 bases identical to TRBD1. The CDR3 is made up of 18 amino acids. Germline trimming cut 5 bases from V and 0 bases from J; bases unmatched to any gene: 11. The germline gives CDR1 SEHNR, CDR2 FQNEAQ (reference sequence). CDR3 bases: TGTGCCAGCAGCACCCAATCGGGACAGGAAGCAACTAATGAAAAACTGTTTTTT. Its translation: CASSTQSGQEATNEKLFF.

The chain joins TRBV11-2 to TRBJ2-2, with D maybe TRBD2 (5 bases). CDR1 is SGHAT and CDR2 is FQNNGV in the germline V gene. The CDR3 extends over 15 amino acids. The V gene lost 1 base and the J gene lost 5 bases, with 11 bases spanning the gap. CDR3 loop: CASSLAFRGTGELFF. Written as DNA, the CDR3 is TGTGCCAGCAGCTTAGCTTTCCGAGGGACCGGGGAGCTGTTTTTT.

This clone was counted a single time. This chain joins TRBV6-5 and TRBJ2-1, with 11 bases lining up with TRBD1. The CDR3 totals 16 residues. Germline lookup yields CDR1 MNHEY and CDR2 SVGAGI. Trimming removed 0 bases from V and 7 bases from J; junction bases left unmatched: 5. CDR3 in amino acids: CASSYSMDRGLNEQFF. CDR3 in DNA: TGTGCCAGCAGTTACTCGATGGACAGGGGGCTAAATGAGCAGTTCTTC.

This clone has only one observation. The CDR3 DNA is TGTGCCAGCAGCCTCCAGGGGGAGGGCACTGAAGCTTTCTTT. Residues: CASSLQGEGTEAFF. The chain carries TRBV7-3 and TRBJ1-1; 7 bases fit TRBD1. J was trimmed by 4 bases and V by 5 bases; bases with no gene match: 7. CDR1 and CDR2 from the germline V gene are SGHTA and FQGTGA. The CDR3 totals 14 residues.

The V gene is TRBV6-5, the J gene TRBJ1-5, with unresolved D. Trimming pared 0 bases from V and 5 bases from J, leaving 8 bases between. Per germline, CDR1 MNHEY and CDR2 SVGAGI. CDR3 length: 14 amino acids. CDR3 amino acids: CASSYSPGYQPQHF. CDR3 bases: TGTGCCAGCAGTTACTCGCCGGGTTATCAGCCCCAGCATTTT.

This rearrangement joins TRBV20-1 to TRBJ1-5, with 8 bases matching TRBD1. V trimming: 3 bases; J trimming: 4 bases; junction bases outside the gene matches: 8. Germline V gene sequence: CDR1 DFQATT, CDR2 SNEGSKA (reference sequence). The CDR3 runs to 15 residues. The CDR3 spells CSASRGQGQNQPQHF. CDR3 bases: TGCAGTGCTAGTCGCGGACAGGGCCAAAATCAGCCCCAGCATTTT.

V gene TRBV4-1 combines with J gene TRBJ1-5; 8 positions match TRBD1. CDR1 and CDR2 from the germline V gene are MGHRA and YSYEKL. CDR3 size: 14 residues. V gave up 2 bases and J gave up 10 bases; unmatched junction bases: 7. Here the CDR3 DNA reads TGCGCCAGCAGCCAAAACAGGGGGGTCGAACCCCAGCATTTT. Protein: CASSQNRGVEPQHF.

The sample holds a few counts of this clone. V gene TRBV19 combines with J gene TRBJ1-1; possibly TRBD1 for D (6 bases). Trimming cost V 7 bases and J 7 bases, with 19 bases left between them. The CDR3 length is 14 residues. Germline loops: CDR1 LNHDA, CDR2 SQIVND (reference sequence). CDR3 sequence reads: CASIPGHGTGEAFF. The DNA of the CDR3 is TGTGCCAGTATACCGGGACATGGGACCGGTGAAGCTTTCTTT.

This clone has only a few counts. The rearrangement uses TRBV5-1 and TRBJ2-7, with a tentative D call TRBD2 (5 bases). Germline assignment: CDR1 SGHRS and CDR2 YFSETQ. The CDR3 loop spans 15 amino acids. V was shortened by 0 bases and J by 0 bases, with 10 bases between the two germline ends. As DNA, the CDR3 is TGCGCCAGCAGCTTGGTCGTGGGGAGCTCCTACGAGCAGTACTTC. The encoded protein is CASSLVVGSSYEQYF.

The V call is TRBV2, the J call TRBJ2-7, with a possible D match to TRBD1 (6 bases). The CDR3 contains 14 residues. Trimming shortened V by 7 bases and J by 2 bases, and 15 bases separated the two germline ends. Germline CDR1 reads SNHLY; CDR2 reads FYNNEI. This chain's CDR3 is CASKLRQVPYEQYF. CDR3 coding DNA: TGTGCCAGCAAATTAAGACAGGTACCCTACGAGCAGTACTTC.

The CDR3 coding sequence is TGTGCCAGCAGCCAAGATAACGGCCAGACAAATACGCAGTATTTT. It codes for CASSQDNGQTNTQYF. The chain carries TRBV3-1 (or the pseudogene TRBV3-2) and TRBJ2-3; D gene unclear. Trimming cost V 0 bases and J 7 bases, with 14 bases left between them. The V gene's germline CDR1 is LGHDT and CDR2 YNNKEL (reference sequence). The CDR3 runs to 15 residues.

J is TRBJ1-2 and V is TRBV7-2, with D possibly TRBD1 on 6 matching bases. The V end was cut by 5 bases, the J end by 7 bases, with 23 bases between. CDR1 is SGHTA, CDR2 FQGNSA, per germline. The CDR3 is 16 residues long. CDR3 nucleotide sequence: TGTGCCAGCAGCATTGGGGGCGGCGAAAGAGGGTTTGGCTACACCTTC. Protein sequence: CASSIGGGERGFGYTF.

As regards this clone: This sample includes further DNA sequences coding for the same CDR3. The chain joins TRBV18 to TRBJ1-1; D gene uncertain. The CDR3 covers 14 residues. V was cut by 6 bases and J by 1 base, with 12 bases left in between. Germline loops: CDR1 KGHSH, CDR2 LQKENI. The CDR3: CASSPTSGNTEAFF. CDR3 coding DNA: TGTGCCAGCTCCCCGACGTCAGGGAACACTGAAGCTTTCTTT. The full variable domain, rest sourced from reference TRBV18 and TRBJ1-1, is NAGVMQNPRHLVRRRGQEARLRCSPMKGHSHVYWYRQLPEEGLKFMVYLQKENIIDESGMPKERFSAEFPKEGPSILRIQQVVRGDSAAYFCASSPTSGNTEAFFGQGTRLTVV.

This chain uses TRBV18 with TRBJ1-1, with 8 bases that match TRBD1. The V segment lost 6 bases and the J segment 5 bases; nucleotides outside the gene matches: 5. Germline values: CDR1 KGHSH, CDR2 LQKENI. This CDR3 is 13 amino acids long. CDR3 sequence (DNA): TGTGCCAGCTCCCCAGGGGGCGAGACTGAAGCTTTCTTT. Amino acid sequence: CASSPGGETEAFF. Full variable domain (missing parts from reference TRBV18 and TRBJ1-1): NAGVMQNPRHLVRRRGQEARLRCSPMKGHSHVYWYRQLPEEGLKFMVYLQKENIIDESGMPKERFSAEFPKEGPSILRIQQVVRGDSAAYFCASSPGGETEAFFGQGTRLTVV.

J is TRBJ1-5 and V is TRBV30, with D unresolved. CDR3 length: 13 amino acids. The germline V gene encodes CDR1 GTSNPN and CDR2 SVGIG (reference sequence). V shed 0 bases and J shed 4 bases, with 7 bases lying between them. The CDR3 nucleotides are TGTGCCTGGAGTGTACGAGCAAATCAGCCCCAGCATTTT. Its translation is CAWSVRANQPQHF. Variable domain in full (rest from reference TRBV30 and TRBJ1-5): SQTIHQWPATLVQPVGSPLSLECTVEGTSNPNLYWYRQAAGRGLQLLFYSVGIGQISSEVPQNLSASRPQDRQFILSSKKLLLSDSGFYLCAWSVRANQPQHFGDGTRLSIL.

V and J are TRBV19 and TRBJ1-4; D ambiguous. The germline V and J ends were trimmed by 6 bases and 0 bases, with 14 bases remaining between them. The CDR3 totals 16 residues. Looked up from germline, CDR1 is LNHDA and CDR2 is SQIVND (reference sequence). The CDR3 bases are TGTGCCAGTAGAACGGACCACAGCGCAACTAATGAAAAACTGTTTTTT. Translation gives CASRTDHSATNEKLFF.

This chain uses TRBV5-1 with TRBJ1-1; 8 nucleotides agree with TRBD1. CDR3 length: 18 amino acids. CDR1 and CDR2 from the germline V gene are SGHRS and YFSETQ. The ends lost 3 bases at V and 4 bases at J; junction bases unmatched: 17. In nucleotides, the CDR3 is TGCGCCAGCAGCTCCAAAGAATGGGACAGGCCGTCGGGCACTGAAGCTTTCTTT. Encoded protein: CASSSKEWDRPSGTEAFF.

This chain connects TRBV4-1 to TRBJ2-7; the match to TRBD2 covers 9 bases. V lost 2 bases and J lost 1; bases outside the gene matches: 12. Germline V gene data show CDR1 as MGHRA and CDR2 as YSYEKL. The CDR3 totals 18 residues. Written as DNA, the CDR3 is TGCGCCAGCAGCCAAAAGCAGGGGGTAGCGGGAGAATCCTACGAGCAGTACTTC. Translating gives CASSQKQGVAGESYEQYF.

The chain has TRBV5-6 and TRBJ1-4; the match to TRBD1 covers 8 bases. Germline lookup yields CDR1 SGHDT and CDR2 YYEEEE. The CDR3 has 15 amino acids. V lost 4 bases, J lost 8 bases, and 10 bases stayed unmatched. CDR3 in amino acids: CASSRGDRLREKLFF. Written as DNA, the CDR3 is TGTGCCAGCAGCCGGGGGGACAGGCTTAGGGAAAAACTGTTTTTT.

The gene calls are TRBV30 and TRBJ1-2, with 7 positions matching TRBD1. V was clipped by 2 bases and J by 7 bases; unmatched bases: 4. The germline CDR1 and CDR2 sequences are GTSNPN and SVGIG (reference sequence). This CDR3 region has 12 residues. For the CDR3, the DNA is TGTGCCTGGAGTCGACAGGGCGGTGGCTACACCTTC. It is translated as CAWSRQGGGYTF.

The chain recombines TRBV5-1 with TRBJ2-2; 10 nucleotides line up with TRBD2. The CDR3 totals 17 residues. Germline lookup yields CDR1 SGHRS and CDR2 YFSETQ. J gave up 5 bases and V 2 bases, and 9 bases lay outside the gene matches. The DNA for the CDR3 is TGCGCCAGCAGCTTATACCGGGCTAGCGGGAGAACCGGGGAGCTGTTTTTT. Its protein is CASSLYRASGRTGELFF.

The chain couples TRBV6-5 to TRBJ2-5; TRBD2 aligns across 8 bases. The trim removed 0 bases at V and 14 bases at J, leaving 8 bases unmatched. The CDR3 runs 13 residues. Germline V gene lookup returns CDR1 MNHEY and CDR2 SVGAGI. The CDR3 spells CASSYSKYGGAYF. CDR3 in DNA: TGTGCCAGCAGTTACTCGAAATACGGGGGGGCCTACTTC.

The chain links TRBV6-6 to TRBJ2-7; 7 bases agree with TRBD1. Trimming at V came to 5 bases and at J to 2 bases, leaving 9 bases not matched to a gene. This CDR3 region has 15 residues. Per the germline V gene, CDR1 is MNHNY and CDR2 is SVGAGI (reference sequence). CDR3 sequence: CASSKGAGITYEQYF. Written as DNA, the CDR3 is TGTGCCAGCAGTAAGGGGGCAGGGATTACCTACGAGCAGTACTTC.

V usage is TRBV19 and J usage is TRBJ1-2, with TRBD1 matching over 8 bases. Germline lookup yields CDR1 LNHDA and CDR2 SQIVND (reference sequence). The length of the CDR3 is 15 residues. J gave up 4 bases and V 3 bases, and 7 bases lay outside the gene matches. For the CDR3, the DNA is TGTGCCAGTAGTATCGGGACAGGCTTGCCCTATGGCTACACCTTC. Translating gives CASSIGTGLPYGYTF.

V is TRBV3-1 (or the pseudogene TRBV3-2) and J is TRBJ1-1; D is uncertain. The CDR3 sequence is 15 residues long. V was shortened by 6 bases and J by 0 bases, with 14 bases between the two germline ends. Germline V gene lookup returns CDR1 LGHDT and CDR2 YNNKEL (reference sequence). In nucleotides, the CDR3 is TGTGCCAGCAGTTACTCTACGTTCATGAACACTGAAGCTTTCTTT. It specifies CASSYSTFMNTEAFF.

The rearrangement joins TRBV7-9 to TRBJ2-3; D is ambiguous. The CDR3 length is 12 residues. The ends were cut back, 7 bases at V and 7 bases at J, with 12 bases in the middle. Germline V CDR1 and CDR2: SEHNR, FQNEAQ (reference sequence). CDR3 in amino acids: CASNDIVNTQYF. The CDR3 DNA sequence: TGTGCCAGCAACGATATAGTTAATACGCAGTATTTT.

The chain has TRBV2 and TRBJ2-3, with D hard to call. Looked up from germline, CDR1 is SNHLY and CDR2 is FYNNEI. Trimming pared 6 bases from V and 0 bases from J, leaving 4 bases between. The CDR3 has 12 residues. The CDR3 protein is CASSPSTDTQYF. As DNA, the CDR3 is TGTGCCAGCAGCCCAAGCACAGATACGCAGTATTTT. Using reference TRBV2 and TRBJ2-3 for the parts outside the CDR3, the full variable domain is EPEVTQTPSHQVTQMGQEVILRCVPISNHLYFYWYRQILGQKVEFLVSFYNNEISEKSEIFDDQFSVERPDGSNFTLKIRSTKLEDSAMYFCASSPSTDTQYFGPGTRLTVL.